These 14 T cell receptor beta chains originate from one sample sequenced in a study of cytomegalovirus exposure and HLA in healthy donors. Primers included in the PCR were 60 Vbeta and 13 Jbeta primers. Produced via immunoSEQ multiplex PCR; TCRdb's table is partial and in-frame only. The data contain 210,000 or so clones, about 80% of them singletons. The sequencing sample was made of PBMCs. The receptor set was obtained from a man aged 18 to 29 in good health and CMV-seronegative.

This clone came up a few times. This CDR3 reads CASSDSPTRLEGYTF. DNA of the CDR3: TGTGCCAGCAGTGACTCGCCGACACGCCTCGAGGGCTACACCTTC. V usage is TRBV6-4 and J usage is TRBJ1-2, with D unresolved. From germline, CDR1 is MRHNA and CDR2 SNTAGT. Trimming took off 0 bases at V and 8 bases at J, with 16 bases between the two ends. The CDR3 has 15 residues.

The rearrangement joins TRBV19 to TRBJ2-5; D not resolved. Trimming pared 6 bases from V and 4 bases from J, leaving 12 bases between. Germline loops: CDR1 LNHDA, CDR2 SQIVND (reference sequence). This CDR3 is 13 amino acids long. Written as DNA, the CDR3 is TGTGCCAGTAGCCTCGTTGTGGCAGAGACCCAGTACTTC. Protein sequence: CASSLVVAETQYF.

Only a few counts were recorded for this clone. The rearrangement joins TRBV4-2 to TRBJ2-1; D is perhaps TRBD2 (5 bases). Trimming left V 3 bases short and J 3 bases short, with 18 bases between. Germline CDR1 and CDR2: LGHNA and YNFKEQ. The CDR3 sequence is 17 residues long. CDR3: CASSQGFDAGHYNEQFF. CDR3 nucleotides: TGTGCCAGCAGCCAGGGGTTTGACGCGGGCCACTACAATGAGCAGTTCTTC.

This clone appeared a single time. This chain links TRBV5-1 with TRBJ2-6, with unresolved D. Per the germline V gene, CDR1 is SGHRS and CDR2 is YFSETQ. The length of the CDR3 is 17 residues. Trimming took off 1 base at V and 0 bases at J, with 11 bases between the two ends. As DNA, the CDR3 is TGCGCCAGCAGCTTGTTCCAGGTGAGCTCTGGGGCCAACGTCCTGACTTTC. Protein sequence: CASSLFQVSSGANVLTF.

The CDR3 sequence: CASSLAGTGGRVTEAFF. DNA of the CDR3: TGTGCCAGCAGCTTGGCGGGGACAGGGGGCAGAGTCACTGAAGCTTTCTTT. J is TRBJ1-1 and V is TRBV5-4; 12 bases line up with TRBD1. J gave up 4 bases and V 0 bases, and 7 bases lay outside the gene matches. Germline V gene lookup returns CDR1 SGHNT and CDR2 YYREEE (reference sequence). The CDR3 is made up of 17 amino acids.

The chain uses TRBV27 and TRBJ1-1, with unresolved D. The CDR3 has 13 residues. The germline V gene has CDR1 MNHEY and CDR2 SMNVEV (reference sequence). V was cut by 2 bases and J by 5 bases, with 9 bases left in between. CDR3 residues: CASSLTSRTEAFF. The CDR3 DNA reads as TGTGCCAGCAGTTTAACGTCCAGAACTGAAGCTTTCTTT.

This clone was observed once. The rearrangement joins TRBV10-3 to TRBJ2-2, with D perhaps TRBD1 (6 bases). Germline assignment: CDR1 ENHRY and CDR2 SYGVKD. The CDR3 spans 20 residues. Trimming removed 0 bases at V and 1 base at J, with 21 bases between. The CDR3 region has the DNA TGTGCCATCAGTGAGTCGACTCTGTTCCTTGGACAGTTGAACACCGGGGAGCTGTTTTTT. As protein: CAISESTLFLGQLNTGELFF.

The V gene is TRBV5-4, the J gene TRBJ2-3, with 7 positions matching TRBD2. Germline V gene data show CDR1 as SGHNT and CDR2 as YYREEE (reference sequence). V gave up 4 bases and J gave up 4 bases; unmatched junction bases: 15. There are 17 residues in the CDR3. This chain's CDR3 is CASSTDRGGSLADTQYF. The CDR3 DNA reads TGTGCCAGCAGCACCGATCGGGGCGGGAGTCTCGCAGATACGCAGTATTTT. The full variable domain, with the rest looked up from reference TRBV5-4 and TRBJ2-3, is ETGVTQSPTHLIKTRGQQVTLRCSSQSGHNTVSWYQQALGQGPQFIFQYYREEENGRGNFPPRFSGLQFPNYSSELNVNALELDDSALYLCASSTDRGGSLADTQYFGPGTRLTVL.

The CDR3: CASSGSAYEQYF. The CDR3 region has the DNA TGTGCCAGCAGTGGGAGCGCCTACGAGCAGTACTTC. The chain uses TRBV2 and TRBJ2-7; D not resolved. Germline V gene data show CDR1 as SNHLY and CDR2 as FYNNEI. V was pared by 4 bases and J by 2 bases, with 6 bases between. The CDR3 spans 12 residues.

The V and J genes are TRBV30 and TRBJ2-3; 7 bases match TRBD2. Germline assignment: CDR1 GTSNPN and CDR2 SVGIG (reference sequence). The ends lost 0 bases at V and 2 bases at J; junction bases unmatched: 14. This CDR3 contains 18 residues. DNA of the CDR3: TGTGCCTGGAGTGTCTGGGGGGACTACCACATTTACACAGATACGCAGTATTTT. Translating gives CAWSVWGDYHIYTDTQYF.

For this clone: Compared with germline, one end of the junction differs, possibly owing to a read error. The chain employs TRBV7-9 and TRBJ2-7, with 8 nucleotides matching TRBD2. Germline CDR1 is SEHNR and CDR2 is FQNEAQ (reference sequence). The CDR3 consists of 12 residues. The CDR3 is CSSRTSSGEQYF. In DNA form, the CDR3 reads TGTTCCAGCCGGACTAGCTCGGGAGAGCAGTACTTC.

On this clone: One end of the junction is discordant with germline, which a read error may explain. The CDR3 nucleotides are TGTGCCAGCAGCTTAGTTTCCACTAGCGGGTCGAACTTC. It translates to CASSLVSTSGSNF. The genes are TRBV7-8 and TRBJ2-7; 9 bases map to TRBD2. This CDR3 contains 13 residues. From germline, CDR1 is SGHVS and CDR2 FQNEAQ. Filled out from reference TRBV7-8 and TRBJ2-7, the complete variable domain reads GAGVSQSPRYKVAKRGQDVALRCDPISGHVSLFWYQQALGQGPEFLTYFQNEAQLDKSGLPSDRFFAERPEGSVSTLKIQRTQQEDSAVYLCASSLVSTSGSNFGPGTRLTVT.

The chain recombines TRBV28 with TRBJ2-2, with D tentatively TRBD2 (6 bases). The CDR3 is 14 residues long. V gave up 4 bases and J gave up 8 bases, with 14 bases separating them. Germline loops: CDR1 MDHEN, CDR2 SYDVKM. CDR3 bases: TGTGCCAGCAGTTCGACTCCGGCGGGGGGGGAGCTGTTTTTT. Translated, it gives CASSSTPAGGELFF.

V and J are TRBV27 and TRBJ1-5; possibly TRBD1 for D (5 bases). The CDR3 runs to 19 residues. V was shortened by 6 bases and J by 2 bases, with 26 bases between the two germline ends. CDR1 is MNHEY and CDR2 is SMNVEV in the germline V gene (reference sequence). CDR3 region: CASRAFRARSDLGNQPQHF. The CDR3 DNA sequence: TGTGCCAGCAGAGCATTCAGGGCAAGGTCGGATTTGGGCAATCAGCCCCAGCATTTT.